This T cell receptor beta chain is drawn from a study of response to subunit inactivated influenza vaccine. This CDR3 region has 12 residues. The V end was cut by 7 bases, the J end by 8 bases, with 17 bases between. Per germline, CDR1 DFQATT and CDR2 SNEGSKA (reference sequence). Of note for this clonotype: Its target is not known.

Study-level points and caveats: Only a handful of new T cells, the authors suggested, are recruited with each seasonal influenza vaccination.

TCRdb processed the RT-PCR reads anew with MiXCR; each CDR3 protein has one entry. In the table there are hundreds of thousands of distinct CDR3 sequences, 14% of which are singletons. The clonotype was recovered from a man aged 50 or older who received an inactivated influenza vaccine. Material: PBMCs from blood, obtained around 14 days before vaccination. The V call is TRBV20-1, the J call TRBJ1-1; D is unclear. The CDR3 DNA reads as TGCAGTGTCTTGGTCAGGACGTCAGAAGCTTTCTTT. Translation gives CSVLVRTSEAFF.